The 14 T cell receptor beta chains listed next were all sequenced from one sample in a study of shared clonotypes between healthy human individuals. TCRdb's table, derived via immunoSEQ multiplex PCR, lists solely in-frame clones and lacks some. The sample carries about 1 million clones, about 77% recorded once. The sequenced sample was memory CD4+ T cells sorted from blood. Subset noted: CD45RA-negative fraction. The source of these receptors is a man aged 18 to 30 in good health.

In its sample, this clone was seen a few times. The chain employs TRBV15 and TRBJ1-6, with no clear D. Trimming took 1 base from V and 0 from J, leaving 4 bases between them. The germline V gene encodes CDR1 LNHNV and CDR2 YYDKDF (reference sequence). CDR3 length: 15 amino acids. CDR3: CATSRASSYNSPLHF. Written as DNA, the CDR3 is TGTGCCACCAGCAGAGCAAGCTCCTATAATTCACCCCTCCACTTT.

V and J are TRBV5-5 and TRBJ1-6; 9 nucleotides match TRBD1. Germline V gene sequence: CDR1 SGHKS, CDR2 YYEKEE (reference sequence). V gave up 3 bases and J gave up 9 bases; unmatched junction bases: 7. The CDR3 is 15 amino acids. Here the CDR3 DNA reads TGTGCCAGCAGCTCCGGGGACAGGGCCATTTCACCCCTCCACTTT. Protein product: CASSSGDRAISPLHF.

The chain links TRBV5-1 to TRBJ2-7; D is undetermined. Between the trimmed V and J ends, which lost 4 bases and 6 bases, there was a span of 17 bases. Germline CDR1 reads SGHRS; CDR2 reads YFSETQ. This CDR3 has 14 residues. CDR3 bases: TGCGCCAGCAGCCACCTCCGCAACCCCGGCGAGCAGTACTTC. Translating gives CASSHLRNPGEQYF. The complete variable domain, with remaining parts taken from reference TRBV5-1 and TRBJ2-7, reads KAGVTQTPRYLIKTRGQQVTLSCSPISGHRSVSWYQQTPGQGLQFLFEYFSETQRNKGNFPGRFSGRQFSNSRSEMNVSTLELGDSALYLCASSHLRNPGEQYFGPGTRLTVT.

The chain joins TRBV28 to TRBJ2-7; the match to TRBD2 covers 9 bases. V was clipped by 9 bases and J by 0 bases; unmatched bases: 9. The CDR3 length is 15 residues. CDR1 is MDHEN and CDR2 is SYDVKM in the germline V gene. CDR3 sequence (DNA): TGTGCCAGTACCTCAAGCGGGGGGCACTCCTACGAGCAGTACTTC. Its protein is CASTSSGGHSYEQYF.

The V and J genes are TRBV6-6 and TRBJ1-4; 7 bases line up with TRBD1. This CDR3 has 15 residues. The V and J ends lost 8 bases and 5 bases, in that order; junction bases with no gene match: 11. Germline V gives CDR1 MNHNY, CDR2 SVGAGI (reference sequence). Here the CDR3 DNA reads TGTGCCAGCGGGCCGCCGGGACAGCGAAATGAAAAACTGTTTTTT. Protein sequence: CASGPPGQRNEKLFF.

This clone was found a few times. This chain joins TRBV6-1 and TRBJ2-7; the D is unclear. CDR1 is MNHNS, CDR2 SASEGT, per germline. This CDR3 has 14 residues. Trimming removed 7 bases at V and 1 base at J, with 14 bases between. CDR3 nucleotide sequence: TGTGCCAGCAATACCCCGGGTAATTCCTACGAGCAGTACTTC. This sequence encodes CASNTPGNSYEQYF.

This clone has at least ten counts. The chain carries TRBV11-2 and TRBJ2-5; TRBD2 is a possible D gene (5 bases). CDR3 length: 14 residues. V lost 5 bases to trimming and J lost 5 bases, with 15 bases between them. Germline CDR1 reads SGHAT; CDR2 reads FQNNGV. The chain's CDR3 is CASSRVTTAETQYF. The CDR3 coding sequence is TGTGCCAGCAGCCGGGTGACTACGGCTGAGACCCAGTACTTC.

This chain's CDR3 is CAISLPHTDTQYF. The CDR3, as DNA: TGTGCCATCAGTCTACCCCACACAGATACGCAGTATTTT. The chain recombines TRBV10-3 with TRBJ2-3; D not resolved. The germline V gene encodes CDR1 ENHRY and CDR2 SYGVKD. This CDR3 spans 13 amino acids. Trimming stripped 5 bases from V and 2 bases from J, with 8 bases between.

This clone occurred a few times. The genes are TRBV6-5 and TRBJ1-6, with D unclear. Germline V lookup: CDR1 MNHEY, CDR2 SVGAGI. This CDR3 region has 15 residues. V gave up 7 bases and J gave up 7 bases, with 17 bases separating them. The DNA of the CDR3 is TGTGCCAGCACCTCGGGTCAGGTATCCAATTCACCCCTCCACTTT. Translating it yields CASTSGQVSNSPLHF.

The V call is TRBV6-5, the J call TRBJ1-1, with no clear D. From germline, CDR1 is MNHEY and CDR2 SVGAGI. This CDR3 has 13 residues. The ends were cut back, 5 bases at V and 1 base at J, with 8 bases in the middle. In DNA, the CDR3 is TGTGCCAGCAGTCCCTACAGGAACACTGAAGCTTTCTTT. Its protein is CASSPYRNTEAFF.

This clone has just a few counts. The DNA for the CDR3 is TGTGCCAGCAGATTACAGGGGTCCGGGGCCAACGTCCTGACTTTC. Residues: CASRLQGSGANVLTF. The chain is built from TRBV6-1 and TRBJ2-6, with 7 bases aligning to TRBD1. Germline V gene data show CDR1 as MNHNS and CDR2 as SASEGT. This CDR3 spans 15 amino acids. J was trimmed by 4 bases and V by 6 bases; bases with no gene match: 6.

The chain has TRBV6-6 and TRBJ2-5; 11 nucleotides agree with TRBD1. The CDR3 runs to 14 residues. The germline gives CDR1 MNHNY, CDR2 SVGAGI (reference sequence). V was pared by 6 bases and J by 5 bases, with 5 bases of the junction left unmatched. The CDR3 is CASRAGQGAETQYF. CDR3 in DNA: TGTGCCAGCAGGGCCGGACAGGGGGCCGAGACCCAGTACTTC.

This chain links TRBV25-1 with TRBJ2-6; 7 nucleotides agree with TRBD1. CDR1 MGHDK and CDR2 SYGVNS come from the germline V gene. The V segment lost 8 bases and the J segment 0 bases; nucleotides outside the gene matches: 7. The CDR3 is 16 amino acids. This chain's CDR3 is CASARQGSSGANVLTF. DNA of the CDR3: TGTGCCAGCGCCAGACAGGGTTCCTCTGGGGCCAACGTCCTGACTTTC.

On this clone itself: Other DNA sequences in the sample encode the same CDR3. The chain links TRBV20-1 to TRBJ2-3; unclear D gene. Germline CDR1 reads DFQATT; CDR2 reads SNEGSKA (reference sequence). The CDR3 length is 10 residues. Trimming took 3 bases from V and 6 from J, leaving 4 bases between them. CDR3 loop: CSASPDTQYF. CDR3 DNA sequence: TGCAGTGCTAGCCCGGATACGCAGTATTTT.